This TCR beta chain derives from a study of blood T cell repertoires in COVID-19. V was clipped by 0 bases and J by 3 bases, with 20 bases between them. The CDR3 spans 18 residues. Germline V CDR1 and CDR2: LGHNT, FRNRAP. This clone was seen once. Produced via immunoSEQ multiplex PCR; TCRdb's table is partial and in-frame only. Of 90,000 or so clones in the sample, around 79% are singletons; the top ten hold about a quarter. This TCR was recovered from a human donor in a cohort sampled during active COVID-19. The chain uses TRBV12-5 and TRBJ1-1; D is uncertain. The sequenced sample was peripheral blood. Here the CDR3 DNA reads TGTGCTAGTGGTTTGGTACCCGGGATTCGAGTCGGGGACACTGAAGCTTTCTTT. This translates into CASGLVPGIRVGDTEAFF.